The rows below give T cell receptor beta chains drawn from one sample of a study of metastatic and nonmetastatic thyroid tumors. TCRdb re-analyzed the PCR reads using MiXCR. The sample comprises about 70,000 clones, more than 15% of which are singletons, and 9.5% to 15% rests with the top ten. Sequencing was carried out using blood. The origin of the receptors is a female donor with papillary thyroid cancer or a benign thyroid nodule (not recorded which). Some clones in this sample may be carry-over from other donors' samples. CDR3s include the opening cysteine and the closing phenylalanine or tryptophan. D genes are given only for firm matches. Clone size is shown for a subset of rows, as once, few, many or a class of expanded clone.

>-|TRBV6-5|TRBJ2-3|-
TGTGCCAGCAGTGACTCGGCTAGCGGCACAGATACGCAGTATTTT
CASSDSASGTDTQYF
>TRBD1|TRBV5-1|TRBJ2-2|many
TGCGCCAGCAGCGTCGGGACAGCGAACACCGGGGAGCTGTTTTTT
CASSVGTANTGELFF
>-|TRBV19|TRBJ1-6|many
TGTGCCAGTAGTATTGAGGGGCCGGATTCACCCCTCCACTTT
CASSIEGPDSPLHF
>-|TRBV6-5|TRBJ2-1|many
-
CATAGSFGTMSSSSDEQFF
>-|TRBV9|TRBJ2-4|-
TGTGCCAGCAGCGGAAGGGGTATGAACATTCAGTACTTC
CASSGRGMNIQYF
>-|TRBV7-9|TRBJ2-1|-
TGTGCCAGCAGCCGCGGGGACAATGAGCAGTTCTTC
CASSRGDNEQFF
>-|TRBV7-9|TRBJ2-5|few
TGTGCCAGCTTCGGGGGGACAGAAGAGACCCAGTACTTC
CASFGGTEETQYF
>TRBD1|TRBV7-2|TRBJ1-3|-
TGTGCCAGCAGCTTAGGGACAGGGGGAAACACCATATATTTT
CASSLGTGGNTIYF
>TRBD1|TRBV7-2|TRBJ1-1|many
TGTGCCAGCAGCTTAGCTTTCTTAGGGGGCTCTGAAGCTTTCTTT
CASSLAFLGGSEAFF
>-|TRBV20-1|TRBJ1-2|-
TGCAGTGCTAGAGGTTCGGGGGGCCTTCCCTATGGCTACACCTTC
CSARGSGGLPYGYTF
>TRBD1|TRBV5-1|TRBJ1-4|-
TGCGCCAGCAGCTGTGACAGGGTAAATGAAAAACTGTTTTTT
CASSCDRVNEKLFF
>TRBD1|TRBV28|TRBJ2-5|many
TGTGCCAGCAGTTCGGGACAGGGAGAGACCCAGTACTTC
CASSSGQGETQYF
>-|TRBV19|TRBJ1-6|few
TGTGCCAGTAGTATAAAATGGGGTAATTCAACCCTCCACTTT
CASSIKWGNSTLHF
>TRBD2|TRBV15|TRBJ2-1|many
TGTGCCACCAGCAGAGAAGTACAACTAGCGGGATCACAGTTCTTC
CATSREVQLAGSQFF
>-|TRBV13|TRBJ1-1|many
TGTGCCAGCAGCTTTAGATCGGGGTCACCGAACACTGAAGCTTTCTTT
CASSFRSGSPNTEAFF
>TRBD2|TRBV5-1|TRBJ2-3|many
TGCGCCAGCAGCTTGGCCGGACTAGCGAGCACAGATACGCAGTATTTT
CASSLAGLASTDTQYF
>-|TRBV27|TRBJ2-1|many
TGTGCCAGCAGTTTATCTAAGCGGGAGCAGTTCTTC
CASSLSKREQFF
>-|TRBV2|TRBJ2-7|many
TGTGCCAGCAGTAGTGGGTACGAGCAGTACTTC
CASSSGYEQYF
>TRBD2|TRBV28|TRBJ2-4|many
TGTGCCAGCAGTTTAGGTACTAGCGGGCCTAACATTCAGTACTTC
CASSLGTSGPNIQYF
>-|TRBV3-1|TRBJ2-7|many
TGTGCCAGCAGCCAAGTTTCGGGTGCCAGGGAGCAGTACTTC
CASSQVSGAREQYF
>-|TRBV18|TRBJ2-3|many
TGTGCCAGCTCACCAGTTGGAGATACGCAGTATTTT
CASSPVGDTQYF
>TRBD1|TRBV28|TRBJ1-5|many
TGTGCCAGCAGAGACAGGGGCAACAATCAGCCCCAGCATTTT
CASRDRGNNQPQHF
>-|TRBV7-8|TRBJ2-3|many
TGTGCCAGCAGCTCAGGTGGGGATACGCAGTATTTT
CASSSGGDTQYF
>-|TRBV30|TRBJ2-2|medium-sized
TGTGCCTGGAGTATCAGAACCGGGGAGCTGTTTTTT
CAWSIRTGELFF
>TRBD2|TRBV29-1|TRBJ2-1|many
TGCAGCGTTGAAGATTGGCAGGATACAAGCGGGAGTAACCCCAATGAGCAGTTCTTC
CSVEDWQDTSGSNPNEQFF
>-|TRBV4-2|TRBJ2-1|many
TGTGCCAGCAGCCAGGATCTAGCATATGAGCAGTTCTTC
CASSQDLAYEQFF
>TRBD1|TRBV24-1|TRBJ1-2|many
TGTGCCACCAGTGATACAACAGGGACAGGGGATGGCTACACCTTC
CATSDTTGTGDGYTF
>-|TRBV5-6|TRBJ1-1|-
TGTGCCAGCAGCTCGGGGGACCGTAACACTGAAGCTTTCTTT
CASSSGDRNTEAFF
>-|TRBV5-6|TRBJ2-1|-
TGTGCCAGCAGACCTCGAGCCACCAGCAATGAGCAGTTCTTC
CASRPRATSNEQFF
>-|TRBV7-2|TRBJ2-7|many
TGTGCCAGCAGGGGGGGCGGCGAGCAGTACTTC
CASRGGGEQYF
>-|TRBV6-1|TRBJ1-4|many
TGTGCCAGCAACGCGGGGGGAACTAATGAAAAACTGTTTTTT
CASNAGGTNEKLFF
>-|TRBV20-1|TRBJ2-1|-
TGCAGTGCTAGAGATCGTAGGGGGGCGAGAAACAATGAGCAGTTCTTC
CSARDRRGARNNEQFF
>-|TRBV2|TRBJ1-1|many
TGTGCCAGCAGTTCAAGGACAGACCCCGGCCCTGAAGCTTTCTTT
CASSSRTDPGPEAFF
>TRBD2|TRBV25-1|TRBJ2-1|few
TGTGCCAGCAGGAGCAGGACTAGAGGGAGCTACAATGAGCAGTTCTTC
CASRSRTRGSYNEQFF
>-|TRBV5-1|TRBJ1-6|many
TGCGCCAGCAGCTTGGGTCCAGGGTTTAATTCACCCCTCCACTTT
CASSLGPGFNSPLHF
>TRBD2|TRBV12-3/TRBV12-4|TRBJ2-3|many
TGTGCCAGCAGCCATCGGACTAGCGGCACAGATACGCAGTATTTT
CASSHRTSGTDTQYF
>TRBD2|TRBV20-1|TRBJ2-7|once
TGCAGTCCCCGGCTGCAGCGGGGGGTGAGCGAGCAGTACTTC
CSPRLQRGVSEQYF
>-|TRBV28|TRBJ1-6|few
TGTGCCAGCGACAGCTCCTATAATTCACCCCTCCACTTT
CASDSSYNSPLHF
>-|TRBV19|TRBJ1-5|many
TGTGCCAGTAGTCACAACCTACAGGGATATCAGCCCCAGCATTTT
CASSHNLQGYQPQHF
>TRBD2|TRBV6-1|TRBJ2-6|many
TGTGCCAGCAGTGTCGGGCTAGCGGGAGCTGGGGCCAACGTCCTGACTTTC
CASSVGLAGAGANVLTF
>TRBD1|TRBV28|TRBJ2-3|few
TGTGCCAGCAGTTCTCGGACAGGGATCTCTCCAGATACGCAGTATTTT
CASSSRTGISPDTQYF
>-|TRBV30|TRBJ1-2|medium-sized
TGTGCCTGGGGGCGGGGGGCGCTTCATGGCTACACCTTC
CAWGRGALHGYTF
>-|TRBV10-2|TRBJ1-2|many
TGCGCCAGCAGTGAAAGGCGACTCACGGACTACGGCTACACCTTC
CASSERRLTDYGYTF
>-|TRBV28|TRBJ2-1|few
TGTGCCAGCAGTCCTCGACCTCCGGGCCGCAATGAGCAGTTCTTC
CASSPRPPGRNEQFF
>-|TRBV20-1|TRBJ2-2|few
TGCAGTGCCCTAATTTTGGGGGTTGGGACCTCCGGGGAGCTGTTTTTT
CSALILGVGTSGELFF
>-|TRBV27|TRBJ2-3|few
TGTGCCAGCAGTTCATACGAGAGGGATACGCAGTATTTT
CASSSYERDTQYF
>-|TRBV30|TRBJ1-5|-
TGTGCCTGGAGTTTTATGGCAGGGGTATATAGCAATCAGCCCCAGCATTTT
CAWSFMAGVYSNQPQHF
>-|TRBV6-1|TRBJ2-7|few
TGTGCCAGCAGAGAATACAGGCCTAGCTCCTACGAGCAGTACTTC
CASREYRPSSYEQYF
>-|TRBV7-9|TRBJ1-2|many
TGTGCCAGCACCGCTCAGGGAAATGGCTACACCTTC
CASTAQGNGYTF
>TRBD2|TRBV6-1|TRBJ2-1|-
TGTGCCAGCAGTGACTCTAGCGGGAGCTGGAATGAGCAGTTCTTC
CASSDSSGSWNEQFF
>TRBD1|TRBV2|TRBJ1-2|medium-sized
TGTGCCAGCAATCGACAGGGCCCCAACTATGGCTACACCTTC
CASNRQGPNYGYTF
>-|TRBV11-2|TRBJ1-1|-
TGTGCCAGCAGCTTAAACTGGGGGGGTACTGAAGCTTTCTTT
CASSLNWGGTEAFF
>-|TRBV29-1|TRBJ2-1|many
TGCAGCGGTGCGGGTGGGAGCTCCTACAATGAGCAGTTCTTC
CSGAGGSSYNEQFF
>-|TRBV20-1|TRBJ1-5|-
TGCAGTGCTAGACGGGGGAGTAGCAATCAGCCCCAGCATTTT
CSARRGSSNQPQHF
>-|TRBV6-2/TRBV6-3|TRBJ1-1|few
TGTGCCAGCAGTTTGTGGTTGAACACTGAAGCTTTCTTT
CASSLWLNTEAFF
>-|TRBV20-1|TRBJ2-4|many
TGCAGTGCCCCTGTGGGGACGGCTAAAAACATTCAGTACTTC
CSAPVGTAKNIQYF
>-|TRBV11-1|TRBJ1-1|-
TGTGCCAGCATCACACAGGGAAACACTGAAGCTTTCTTT
CASITQGNTEAFF
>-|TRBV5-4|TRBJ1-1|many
TGTGCCAGCTTTACGGGTAACGCGCGAAACACTGAAGCTTTCTTT
CASFTGNARNTEAFF